Here is one T cell receptor beta chain with its context. CDR1 and CDR2 (germline): SGHKS, YYEKEE (reference sequence). The V end was cut by 1 base, the J end by 2 bases, with 12 bases between. The CDR3 contains 15 residues. The sample belongs to a study of control samples from healthy donors and cancer patients. Data came from immunoSEQ multiplex PCR; TCRdb stores just in-frame clones and leaves some out. The table includes 80,000 to 100,000 clones, 85% to 90% detected once. This chain links TRBV5-5 with TRBJ2-5; D perhaps matches TRBD2 (6 bases). Specimen: blood. The TCR sequence derives from a man younger than 45 in good health. CDR3 sequence reads: CASSLWTGSQETQYF. The CDR3 nucleotides read TGTGCCAGCAGCTTGTGGACCGGGAGTCAAGAGACCCAGTACTTC.